This record covers a single T cell receptor beta chain. The sample comes from a study of blood T cell repertoires in COVID-19. Study at large: The origin of the acute and convalescent COVID-19 samples was the United States, Italy and Spain.

Deletions cut 0 bases from V and 6 bases from J, with 15 bases between. CDR1 and CDR2 (germline): GTSNPN, SVGIG (reference sequence). The CDR3 is made up of 15 amino acids. The authors' processing: Using reference gene primer amplification, nucleated cell counts were estimated. The method was immunoSEQ multiplex PCR; TCRdb's version includes in-frame clones alone and lacks a portion of them. V and J calls and clone size are as listed in that table; D and trimming were resolved from the DNA. The data hold 200,000 to 250,000 clones, with 75% to 90% observed a single time. Sequences were obtained from peripheral blood. The chain joins TRBV30 to TRBJ2-1; D is uncertain. The clonotype was recovered from a woman in her twenties or thirties who had recovered from COVID-19. Written as DNA, the CDR3 is TGTGCCTGGAGTGTAGGTGGCTTCCCAGGCAATGAGCAGTTCTTC. Protein sequence: CAWSVGGFPGNEQFF.